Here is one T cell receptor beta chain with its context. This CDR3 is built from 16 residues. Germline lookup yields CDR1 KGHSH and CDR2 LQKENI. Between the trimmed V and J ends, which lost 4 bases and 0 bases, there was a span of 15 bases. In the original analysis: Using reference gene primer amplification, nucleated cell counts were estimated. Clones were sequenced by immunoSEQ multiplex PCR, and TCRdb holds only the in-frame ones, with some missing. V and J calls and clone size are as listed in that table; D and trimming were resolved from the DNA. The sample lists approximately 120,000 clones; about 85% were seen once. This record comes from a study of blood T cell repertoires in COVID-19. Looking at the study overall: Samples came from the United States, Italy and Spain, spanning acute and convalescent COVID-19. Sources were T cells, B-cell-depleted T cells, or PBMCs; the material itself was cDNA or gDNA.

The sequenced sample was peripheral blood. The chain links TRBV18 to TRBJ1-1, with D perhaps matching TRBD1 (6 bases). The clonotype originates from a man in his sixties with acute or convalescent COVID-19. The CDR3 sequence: CASSRLTGGMNTEAFF. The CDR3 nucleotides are TGTGCCAGCTCACGCCTGACAGGTGGGATGAACACTGAAGCTTTCTTT.